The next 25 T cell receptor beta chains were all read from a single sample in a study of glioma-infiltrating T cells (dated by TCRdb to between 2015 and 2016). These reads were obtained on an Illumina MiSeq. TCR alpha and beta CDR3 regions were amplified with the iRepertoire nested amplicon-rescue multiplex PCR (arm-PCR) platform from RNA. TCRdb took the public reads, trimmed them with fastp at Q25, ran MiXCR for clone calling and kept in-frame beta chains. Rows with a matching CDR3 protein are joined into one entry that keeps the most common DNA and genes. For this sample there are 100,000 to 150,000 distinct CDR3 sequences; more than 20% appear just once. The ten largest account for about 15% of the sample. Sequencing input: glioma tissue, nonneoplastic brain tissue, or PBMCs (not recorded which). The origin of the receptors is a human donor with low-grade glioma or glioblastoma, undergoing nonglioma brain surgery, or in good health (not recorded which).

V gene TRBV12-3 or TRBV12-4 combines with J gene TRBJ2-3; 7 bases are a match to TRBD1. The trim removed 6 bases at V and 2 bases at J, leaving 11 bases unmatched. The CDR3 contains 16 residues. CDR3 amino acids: CASSYRQGSATDTQYF. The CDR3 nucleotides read TGTGCCAGCAGCTACAGACAGGGATCGGCCACAGATACGCAGTATTTT.

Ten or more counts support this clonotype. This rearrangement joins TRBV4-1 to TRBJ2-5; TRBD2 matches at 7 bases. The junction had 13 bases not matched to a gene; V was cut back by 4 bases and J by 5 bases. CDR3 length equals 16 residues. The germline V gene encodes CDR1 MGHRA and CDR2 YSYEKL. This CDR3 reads CASSRTGGRGVETQYF. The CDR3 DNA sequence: TGCGCCAGCAGCCGCACGGGCGGGAGAGGGGTGGAGACCCAGTACTTC.

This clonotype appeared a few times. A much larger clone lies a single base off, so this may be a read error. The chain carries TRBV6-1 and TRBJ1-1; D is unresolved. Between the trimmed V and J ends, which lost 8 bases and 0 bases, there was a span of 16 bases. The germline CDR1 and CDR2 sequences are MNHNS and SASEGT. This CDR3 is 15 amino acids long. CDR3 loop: CASFITAALNTEAFF. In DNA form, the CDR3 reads TGTGCCAGCTTCATTACGGCAGCCCTGAACACTGAAGCTTTCTTT.

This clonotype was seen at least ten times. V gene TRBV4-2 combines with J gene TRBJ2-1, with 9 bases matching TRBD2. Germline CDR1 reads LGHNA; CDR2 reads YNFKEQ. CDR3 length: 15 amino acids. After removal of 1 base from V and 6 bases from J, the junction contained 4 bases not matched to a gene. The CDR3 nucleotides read TGTGCCAGCAGCCAAGTAGCGGGAGTCCTCAATGAGCAGTTCTTC. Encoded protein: CASSQVAGVLNEQFF.

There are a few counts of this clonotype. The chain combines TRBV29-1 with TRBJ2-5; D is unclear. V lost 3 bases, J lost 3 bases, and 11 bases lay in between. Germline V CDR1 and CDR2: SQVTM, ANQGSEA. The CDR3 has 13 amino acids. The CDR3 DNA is TGCAGCGTTGATCCGGGCCCGGAAGAGACCCAGTACTTC. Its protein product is CSVDPGPEETQYF.

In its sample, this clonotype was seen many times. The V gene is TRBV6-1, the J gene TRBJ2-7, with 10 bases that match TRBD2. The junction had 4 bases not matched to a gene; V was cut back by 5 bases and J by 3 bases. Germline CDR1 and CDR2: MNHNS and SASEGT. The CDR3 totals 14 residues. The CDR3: CASSRTSGNYEQYF. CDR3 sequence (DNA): TGTGCCAGCAGTCGGACTAGCGGAAACTACGAGCAGTACTTC.

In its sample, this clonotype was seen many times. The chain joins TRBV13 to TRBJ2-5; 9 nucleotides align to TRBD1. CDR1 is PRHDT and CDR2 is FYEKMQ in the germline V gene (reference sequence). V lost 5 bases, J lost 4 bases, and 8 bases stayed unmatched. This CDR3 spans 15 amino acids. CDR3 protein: CASSGPGQGGETQYF. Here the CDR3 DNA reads TGTGCCAGCAGCGGACCGGGACAGGGAGGAGAGACCCAGTACTTC.

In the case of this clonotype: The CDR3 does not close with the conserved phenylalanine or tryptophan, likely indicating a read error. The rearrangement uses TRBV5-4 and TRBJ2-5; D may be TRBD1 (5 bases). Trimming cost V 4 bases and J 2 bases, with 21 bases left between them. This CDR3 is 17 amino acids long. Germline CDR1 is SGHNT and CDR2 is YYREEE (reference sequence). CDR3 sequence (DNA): TGTGCCAGCAGCACCGGGTCAAGCAGGGTCGGTCAAGAGACCCAGTACGTC. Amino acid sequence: CASSTGSSRVGQETQYV.

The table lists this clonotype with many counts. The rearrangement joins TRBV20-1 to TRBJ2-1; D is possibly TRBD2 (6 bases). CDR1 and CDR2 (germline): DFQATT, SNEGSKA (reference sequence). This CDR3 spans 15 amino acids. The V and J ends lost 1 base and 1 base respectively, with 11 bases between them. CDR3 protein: CSARAGTLSYNEQFF. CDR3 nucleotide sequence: TGCAGTGCTAGAGCTGGGACTTTGTCCTACAATGAGCAGTTCTTC.

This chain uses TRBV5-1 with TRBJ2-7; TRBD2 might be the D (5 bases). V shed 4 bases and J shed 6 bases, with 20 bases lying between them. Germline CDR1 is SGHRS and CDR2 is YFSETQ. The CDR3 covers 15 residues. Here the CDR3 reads CASSPLTESAGEQYF. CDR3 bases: TGCGCCAGCAGCCCCTTAACAGAGTCGGCGGGCGAGCAGTACTTC.

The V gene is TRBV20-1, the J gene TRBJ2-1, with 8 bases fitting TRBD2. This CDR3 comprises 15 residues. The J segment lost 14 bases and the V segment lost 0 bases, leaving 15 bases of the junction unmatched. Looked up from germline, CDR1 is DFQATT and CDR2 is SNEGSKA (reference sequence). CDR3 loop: CSARDRLAGRRGEFF. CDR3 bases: TGCAGTGCTAGAGATAGGCTAGCGGGCCGGAGAGGCGAGTTCTTC.

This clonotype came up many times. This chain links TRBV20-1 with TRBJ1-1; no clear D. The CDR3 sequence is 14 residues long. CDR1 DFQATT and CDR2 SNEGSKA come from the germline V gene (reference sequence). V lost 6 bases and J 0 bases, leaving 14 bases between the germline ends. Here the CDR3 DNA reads TGCAGTGCCCCCGACCGGTTATTGAACACTGAAGCTTTCTTT. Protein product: CSAPDRLLNTEAFF.

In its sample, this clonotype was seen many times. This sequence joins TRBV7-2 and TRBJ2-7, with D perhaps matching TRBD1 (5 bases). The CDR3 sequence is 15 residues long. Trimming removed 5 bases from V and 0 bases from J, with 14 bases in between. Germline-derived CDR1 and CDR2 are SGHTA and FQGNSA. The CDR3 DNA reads TGTGCCAGCAGCCCCTTCGACAGCTTCTCCTACGAGCAGTACTTC. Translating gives CASSPFDSFSYEQYF.

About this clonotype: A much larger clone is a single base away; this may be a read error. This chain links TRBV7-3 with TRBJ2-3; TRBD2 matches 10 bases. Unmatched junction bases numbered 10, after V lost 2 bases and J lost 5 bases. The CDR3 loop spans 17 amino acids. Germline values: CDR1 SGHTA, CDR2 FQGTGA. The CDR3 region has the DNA TGTGCCAGCAGCTTAGGTACTAGCGGGACCACTGGAGATACGCAGTATTTT. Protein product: CASSLGTSGTTGDTQYF.

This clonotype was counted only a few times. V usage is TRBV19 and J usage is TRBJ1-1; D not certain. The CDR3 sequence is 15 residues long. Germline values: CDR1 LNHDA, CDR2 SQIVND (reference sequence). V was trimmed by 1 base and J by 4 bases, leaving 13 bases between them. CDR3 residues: CASSIASVGVTEAFF. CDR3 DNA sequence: TGTGCCAGTAGTATAGCATCAGTGGGAGTCACTGAAGCTTTCTTT.

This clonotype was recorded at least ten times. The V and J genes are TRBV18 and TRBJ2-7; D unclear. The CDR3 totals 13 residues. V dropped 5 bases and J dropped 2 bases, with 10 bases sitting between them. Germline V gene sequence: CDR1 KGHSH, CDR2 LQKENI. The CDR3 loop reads CASSLARAYEQYF. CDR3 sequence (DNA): TGTGCCAGCTCATTAGCTAGAGCCTACGAGCAGTACTTC.

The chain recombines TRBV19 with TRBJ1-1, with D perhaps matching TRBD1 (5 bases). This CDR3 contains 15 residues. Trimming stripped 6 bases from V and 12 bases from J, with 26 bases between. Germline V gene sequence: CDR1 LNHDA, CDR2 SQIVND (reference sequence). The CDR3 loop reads CASSSPGGVGLLPFF. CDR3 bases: TGTGCCAGTAGCTCGCCGGGGGGGGTCGGTTTGCTTCCTTTCTTT.

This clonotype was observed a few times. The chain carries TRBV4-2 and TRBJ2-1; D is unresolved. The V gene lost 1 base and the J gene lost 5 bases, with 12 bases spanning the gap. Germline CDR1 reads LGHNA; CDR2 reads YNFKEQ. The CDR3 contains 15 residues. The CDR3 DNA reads TGTGCCAGCAGCCAAGGGATTTGGCCAAACAATGAGCAGTTCTTC. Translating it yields CASSQGIWPNNEQFF.

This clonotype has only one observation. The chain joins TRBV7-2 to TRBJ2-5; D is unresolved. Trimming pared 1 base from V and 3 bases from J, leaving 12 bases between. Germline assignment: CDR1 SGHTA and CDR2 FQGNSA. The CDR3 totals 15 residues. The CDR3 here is CASSLVVGSEETQYF. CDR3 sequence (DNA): TGTGCCAGCAGCTTAGTGGTTGGTTCAGAAGAGACCCAGTACTTC.

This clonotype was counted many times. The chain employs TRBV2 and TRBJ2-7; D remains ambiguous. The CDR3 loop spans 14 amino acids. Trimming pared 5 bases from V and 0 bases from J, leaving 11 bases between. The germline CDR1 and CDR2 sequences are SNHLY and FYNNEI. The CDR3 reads CASSPTTGSYEQYF. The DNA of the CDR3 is TGTGCCAGCAGTCCGACGACTGGCTCCTACGAGCAGTACTTC.

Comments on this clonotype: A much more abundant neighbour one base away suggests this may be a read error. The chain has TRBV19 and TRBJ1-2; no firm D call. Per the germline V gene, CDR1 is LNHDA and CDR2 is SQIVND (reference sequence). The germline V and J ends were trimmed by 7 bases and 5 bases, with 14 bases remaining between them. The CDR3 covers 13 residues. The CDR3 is CASTVQSEYGYTF. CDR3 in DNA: TGTGCCAGTACGGTACAGTCCGAGTATGGCTACACCTTC.

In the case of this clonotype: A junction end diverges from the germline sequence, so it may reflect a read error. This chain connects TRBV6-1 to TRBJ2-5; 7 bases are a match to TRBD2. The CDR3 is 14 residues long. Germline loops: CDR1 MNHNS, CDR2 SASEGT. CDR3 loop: CASSRGGRAETQCF. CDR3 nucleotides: TGTGCCAGCAGTCGTGGGGGGAGGGCGGAGACCCAGTGCTTC.

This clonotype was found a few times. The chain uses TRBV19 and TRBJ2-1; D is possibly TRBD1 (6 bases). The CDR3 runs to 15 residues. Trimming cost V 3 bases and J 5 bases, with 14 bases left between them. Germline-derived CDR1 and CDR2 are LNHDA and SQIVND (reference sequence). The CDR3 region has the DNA TGTGCCAGTAGTATCATGATCCAGGGGAACAATGAGCAGTTCTTC. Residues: CASSIMIQGNNEQFF.

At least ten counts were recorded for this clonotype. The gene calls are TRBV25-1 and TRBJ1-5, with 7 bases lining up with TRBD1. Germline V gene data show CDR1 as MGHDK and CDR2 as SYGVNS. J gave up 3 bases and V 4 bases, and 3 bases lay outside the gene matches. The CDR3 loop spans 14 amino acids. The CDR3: CASSAQGSNQPQHF. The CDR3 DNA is TGTGCCAGCAGTGCACAGGGGTCCAATCAGCCCCAGCATTTT.

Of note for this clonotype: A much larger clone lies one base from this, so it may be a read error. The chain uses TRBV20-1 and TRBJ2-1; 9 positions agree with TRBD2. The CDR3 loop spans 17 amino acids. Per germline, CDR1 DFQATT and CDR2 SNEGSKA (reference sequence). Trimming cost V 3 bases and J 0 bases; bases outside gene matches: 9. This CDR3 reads CSARAGTSRSSYNEQFF. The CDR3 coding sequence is TGCAGTGCTAGGGCAGGGACTAGCCGATCCTCCTACAATGAGCAGTTCTTC.